The 21 T cell receptor beta chains below were found in one sample sequenced in a study of graft-versus-host responses after intestinal transplantation. For these receptors, no antigen is known. TCRdb's table, derived via immunoSEQ multiplex PCR, lists solely in-frame clones and lacks some. The sample lists 80,000 to 100,000 clones; 91% were seen once. The sample here was unstimulated CD4+ T cells sorted from spleen or lymph node cells, taken before transplant. Source of these receptors: a human donor who was the organ donor for an intestinal transplant.

This clone came up once. The chain carries TRBV5-6 and TRBJ1-4, with D possibly TRBD1 on 6 matching bases. Germline V lookup: CDR1 SGHDT, CDR2 YYEEEE. With 0 bases removed from V and 8 bases from J, the gap between germline ends came to 11 bases. The length of the CDR3 is 14 residues. This CDR3 is CASSLAGATEKLFF. In nucleotides, the CDR3 is TGTGCCAGCAGCTTGGCAGGGGCAACGGAAAAACTGTTTTTT.

This chain uses TRBV27 with TRBJ1-2; a weak D match, TRBD1 (6 bases). V lost 5 bases, J lost 3 bases, and 16 bases lay in between. This CDR3 is built from 15 residues. CDR1 and CDR2 (germline): MNHEY, SMNVEV (reference sequence). The CDR3 here is CASSAIPGADYGYTF. For the CDR3, the DNA is TGTGCCAGCAGTGCCATCCCAGGGGCGGACTATGGCTACACCTTC.

The V and J genes are TRBV4-1 and TRBJ2-5; 8 bases fit TRBD2. The J call is in doubt because the DNA end fits TRBJ2-7 better. There are 15 residues in the CDR3. Per the germline V gene, CDR1 is MGHRA and CDR2 is YSYEKL. The CDR3 DNA sequence: TGCGCCAGCAGCCAAGATAGCGGGGTCTCCTACGAGCAGTACTTC. The encoded protein is CASSQDSGVSYEQYF.

The chain couples TRBV4-1 to TRBJ2-1, with TRBD2 matching 11 bases. V was pared by 5 bases and J by 1 base, with 10 bases of the junction left unmatched. CDR1 is MGHRA and CDR2 is YSYEKL in the germline V gene. The CDR3 has 18 residues. CDR3 nucleotides: TGCGCCAGCAGCTCTCCGGGTAGCGGGGGGGCTTCCTACAATGAGCAGTTCTTC. Its protein product is CASSSPGSGGASYNEQFF.

This sequence joins TRBV5-4 and TRBJ2-1; a weak D match, TRBD1 (6 bases). This CDR3 is built from 15 residues. Germline CDR1 SGHNT, CDR2 YYREEE (reference sequence). With 6 bases removed from V and 0 bases from J, the gap between germline ends came to 13 bases. The CDR3 protein is CASNPGTLSYNEQFF. Written as DNA, the CDR3 is TGTGCCAGCAACCCCGGGACACTCTCCTACAATGAGCAGTTCTTC.

The chain links TRBV19 to TRBJ2-1; the D gene is possibly TRBD2 (6 bases). Germline V CDR1 and CDR2: LNHDA, SQIVND (reference sequence). CDR3 size: 17 residues. Trimming pared 4 bases from V and 1 base from J, leaving 17 bases between. The CDR3 region is CASSKASSGRSYNEQFF. CDR3 bases: TGTGCCAGTAGTAAGGCCTCGAGCGGGCGGTCCTACAATGAGCAGTTCTTC.

The rearrangement joins TRBV28 to TRBJ1-2; D gene ambiguous. Looked up from germline, CDR1 is MDHEN and CDR2 is SYDVKM. Trimming removed 6 bases from V and 0 bases from J, with 11 bases in between. The CDR3 is made up of 14 amino acids. The CDR3 sequence: CASSASVSNYGYTF. In DNA, the CDR3 is TGTGCCAGCAGCGCGTCGGTTTCTAACTATGGCTACACCTTC.

This clone was recorded once. The V gene is TRBV29-1, the J gene TRBJ1-3; TRBD1 agrees at 8 bases. Germline V gene data show CDR1 as SQVTM and CDR2 as ANQGSEA. J was trimmed by 0 bases and V by 7 bases; bases with no gene match: 8. There are 15 residues in the CDR3. The CDR3 region has the DNA TGCAGCGCCTGGACAGGGAGAAACTCTGGAAACACCATATATTTT. Amino acids: CSAWTGRNSGNTIYF.

The rearrangement joins TRBV20-1 to TRBJ1-1, with D possibly TRBD1 on 6 matching bases. The ends were cut back, 6 bases at V and 5 bases at J, with 10 bases in the middle. CDR1 is DFQATT and CDR2 is SNEGSKA in the germline V gene (reference sequence). The CDR3 length is 11 residues. The CDR3 DNA sequence: TGCAGTGCCCAGGGGTCTACTGAAGCTTTCTTT. It is translated as CSAQGSTEAFF.

This rearrangement joins TRBV4-3 to TRBJ2-1; TRBD2 matches at 11 bases. The CDR3 is 15 residues long. The germline V gene encodes CDR1 LGHNA and CDR2 YSLEER. Trimming cost V 1 base and J 6 bases; bases outside gene matches: 2. The CDR3 loop is CASSQGLAGGNEQFF. The CDR3 DNA sequence: TGCGCCAGCAGCCAAGGGCTAGCGGGGGGCAATGAGCAGTTCTTC.

In its sample, this clone was seen once. The V and J genes are TRBV11-2 and TRBJ2-1; TRBD2 aligns across 8 bases. This CDR3 is built from 16 residues. Trimming cost V 5 bases and J 0 bases; bases outside gene matches: 6. Germline V lookup: CDR1 SGHAT, CDR2 FQNNGV. CDR3 sequence reads: CASSIIAGSSYNEQFF. The DNA for the CDR3 is TGTGCCAGCAGCATCATAGCGGGGAGCTCCTACAATGAGCAGTTCTTC.

The chain uses TRBV11-1 and TRBJ2-1, with 8 positions matching TRBD2. This CDR3 spans 15 amino acids. The V and J ends lost 6 bases and 0 bases, in that order; junction bases with no gene match: 4. Germline values: CDR1 SGHAT, CDR2 FQDESV (reference sequence). The CDR3: CASSKRGSSYNEQFF. The CDR3 coding sequence is TGTGCCAGCAGTAAGCGGGGGAGCTCCTACAATGAGCAGTTCTTC.

V gene TRBV6-4 combines with J gene TRBJ1-1; 10 bases map to TRBD1. This CDR3 contains 14 residues. Germline V gene lookup returns CDR1 MRHNA and CDR2 SNTAGT. V shed 5 bases and J 4 bases; nucleotides not matched to a gene: 4. This CDR3 reads CASSPDRGSTEAFF. The CDR3, as DNA: TGTGCCAGCAGTCCGGACAGGGGGAGCACTGAAGCTTTCTTT.

This clone was seen just once. The J gene is TRBJ2-3, the V gene TRBV4-1, with 11 bases aligning to TRBD2. The CDR3 length is 17 residues. CDR1 and CDR2 from the germline V gene are MGHRA and YSYEKL. The junction had 6 bases not matched to a gene; V was cut back by 3 bases and J by 1 base. The CDR3 DNA reads as TGCGCCAGCAGCCAGGAGGGACTAGCGGAGCGCACAGATACGCAGTATTTT. Translation gives CASSQEGLAERTDTQYF.

The chain is built from TRBV4-1 and TRBJ1-4, with D possibly TRBD1 on 5 matching bases. This CDR3 contains 15 residues. Germline-derived CDR1 and CDR2 are MGHRA and YSYEKL. Trimming removed 3 bases from V and 4 bases from J, with 12 bases in between. In DNA, the CDR3 is TGCGCCAGCAGCCACTCACAGGTTTATAATGAAAAACTGTTTTTT. It codes for CASSHSQVYNEKLFF.

The chain uses TRBV4-3 and TRBJ2-1; TRBD2 matches 11 bases. The CDR3 is made up of 15 amino acids. V shed 5 bases and J 5 bases; nucleotides not matched to a gene: 5. Germline V lookup: CDR1 LGHNA, CDR2 YSLEER. Written as DNA, the CDR3 is TGCGCCAGCAGCAAAACGGGACTAGCGGACAATGAGCAGTTCTTC. Translation gives CASSKTGLADNEQFF.

The J gene is TRBJ1-2, the V gene TRBV7-9; D is unresolved. Trimming removed 7 bases from V and 4 bases from J, with 19 bases in between. Germline V CDR1 and CDR2: SEHNR, FQNEAQ (reference sequence). The CDR3 sequence is 15 residues long. Here the CDR3 reads CASTPREGYGYGYTF. CDR3 nucleotides: TGTGCCAGCACCCCACGGGAGGGATACGGCTATGGCTACACCTTC.

This chain links TRBV6-4 with TRBJ2-1; the match to TRBD2 covers 13 bases. In germline, CDR1 is MRHNA, CDR2 SNTAGT. This CDR3 has 15 residues. V dropped 8 bases and J dropped 6; count of bases not matched to a gene: 7. In nucleotides, the CDR3 is TGTGCCAGCCTTACTAGCGGGGGGGCAGTCAATGAGCAGTTCTTC. This encodes CASLTSGGAVNEQFF.

The gene calls are TRBV6-7 and TRBJ2-3; 9 nucleotides align to TRBD2. TRBV6-7 is designated an ORF whose function remains uncertain. This CDR3 is built from 20 residues. V was pared by 0 bases and J by 9 bases, with 22 bases of the junction left unmatched. CDR3 region: CASSYSPFPLAGESAETQYF. In DNA, the CDR3 is TGTGCCAGCAGTTACTCCCCATTTCCACTAGCGGGCGAATCAGCGGAAACGCAGTATTTT.

This clone was counted once. This chain uses TRBV4-1 with TRBJ1-2; D not certain. Germline V gives CDR1 MGHRA, CDR2 YSYEKL. The CDR3 is made up of 18 amino acids. V was clipped by 0 bases and J by 3 bases, with 20 bases between them. The CDR3 bases are TGCGCCAGCAGCCAAGATCTGAGGGAAGCCCGGCGGGACTATGGCTACACCTTC. Its protein product is CASSQDLREARRDYGYTF.

In this sample, this clone turned up once. This CDR3 fails to terminate in the conserved phenylalanine or tryptophan, so it likely reflects a read error. The DNA is omitted, as the CDR3 cannot be located on it reliably, and the CDR3 follows TCRdb's listing. The chain is built from TRBV6-6 and TRBJ2-7; no DNA check was done on the table's D call, TRBD1. The CDR3 extends over 10 residues, inclusive of both ends. Germline assignment: CDR1 MNHNY and CDR2 SVGAGI (reference sequence). This CDR3 reads CASRNREKRG.